The 16 T cell receptor beta chains below all came from one sample that was sequenced in a study of T-cell memory formation after mild COVID-19. In TCRdb, the 5' RACE reads were re-called with MiXCR into one record per CDR3 protein. The sample lists about 110,000 distinct CDR3 sequences; about 17% were seen once. The sample comprised PBMCs or a T cell subset sorted from them (not recorded which). These TCRs come from an adult woman who had mild COVID-19 (a few samples of this study predate the infection). Cell type and time point are not known.

This clonotype was detected a few times. V is TRBV4-1 and J is TRBJ2-5; D not certain. V was cut by 2 bases and J by 0 bases, with 7 bases left in between. Looked up from germline, CDR1 is MGHRA and CDR2 is YSYEKL. This CDR3 comprises 14 residues. The chain's CDR3 is CASSQSSDQETQYF. The CDR3 region has the DNA TGCGCCAGCAGCCAATCCAGCGACCAAGAGACCCAGTACTTC.

The chain combines TRBV7-8 with TRBJ2-7; TRBD2 matches 10 bases. V lost 4 bases to trimming and J lost 7 bases; unmatched junction nucleotides: 10. Germline V gene data show CDR1 as SGHVS and CDR2 as FQNEAQ. CDR3 length: 15 residues. CDR3 residues: CASSYPQLAGVEQYF. DNA of the CDR3: TGTGCCAGCAGCTACCCCCAGCTAGCGGGAGTGGAGCAGTACTTC.

This clonotype was counted between two and nine times. The CDR3 loop is CASSLYQGATDTQYF. Here the CDR3 DNA reads TGCGCCAGCAGCTTGTATCAGGGGGCAACAGATACGCAGTATTTT. The rearrangement joins TRBV5-1 to TRBJ2-3; 8 bases fit TRBD1. J gave up 3 bases and V 1 base, and 4 bases lay outside the gene matches. The CDR3 sequence is 15 residues long. Germline CDR1 SGHRS, CDR2 YFSETQ.

The genes are TRBV4-3 and TRBJ2-6, with D possibly being TRBD1 (5 bases). The CDR3 loop spans 16 amino acids. Trimming pared 1 base from V and 0 bases from J, leaving 7 bases between. Per the germline V gene, CDR1 is LGHNA and CDR2 is YSLEER. Here the CDR3 DNA reads TGCGCCAGCAGCCAAGTAGGGGCCTCTGGGGCCAACGTCCTGACTTTC. Its translation: CASSQVGASGANVLTF.

This clonotype has more than one count but fewer than ten. The CDR3 loop reads CASSLGQYGGYTF. The CDR3, as DNA: TGTGCCAGCAGCTTGGGGCAGTACGGCGGCTACACCTTC. This chain uses TRBV11-2 with TRBJ1-2; D may be TRBD1 (5 bases). V was clipped by 3 bases and J by 8 bases, with 13 bases between them. The germline V gene has CDR1 SGHAT and CDR2 FQNNGV. This CDR3 spans 13 amino acids.

This chain uses TRBV7-9 with TRBJ1-1; unclear D gene. The CDR3 is made up of 15 amino acids. Germline V gene data show CDR1 as SEHNR and CDR2 as FQNEAQ (reference sequence). Trimming shortened V by 1 base and J by 1 base, and 10 bases separated the two germline ends. CDR3 protein: CASSLGMGRNTEAFF. Written as DNA, the CDR3 is TGTGCCAGCAGCTTAGGTATGGGAAGGAACACTGAAGCTTTCTTT. The full variable domain, its missing parts supplied by reference TRBV7-9 and TRBJ1-1, is DTGVSQNPRHKITKRGQNVTFRCDPISEHNRLYWYRQTLGQGPEFLTYFQNEAQLEKSRLLSDRFSAERPKGSFSTLEIQRTEQGDSAMYLCASSLGMGRNTEAFFGQGTRLTVV.

This clonotype showed up just a few times. The J gene is TRBJ1-4, the V gene TRBV11-2, with 7 nucleotides matching TRBD1. V dropped 3 bases and J dropped 4; count of bases not matched to a gene: 5. This CDR3 region has 15 residues. Looked up from germline, CDR1 is SGHAT and CDR2 is FQNNGV. CDR3 DNA sequence: TGTGCCAGCAGCTTCGACAGGGCAGTTAATGAAAAACTGTTTTTT. It translates to CASSFDRAVNEKLFF.

The V and J genes are TRBV12-3 or TRBV12-4 and TRBJ1-5, with 7 bases fitting TRBD1. This CDR3 comprises 15 residues. The J segment lost 3 bases and the V segment lost 6 bases, leaving 8 bases of the junction unmatched. The CDR3 DNA sequence: TGTGCCAGCAGATTGGGACAGTTCCTCAATCAGCCCCAGCATTTT. Its protein product is CASRLGQFLNQPQHF.

This clonotype was observed a few times. The chain recombines TRBV4-1 with TRBJ1-1; perhaps TRBD1 as D (5 bases). The germline V and J ends were trimmed by 5 bases and 8 bases, with 18 bases remaining between them. The germline V gene encodes CDR1 MGHRA and CDR2 YSYEKL. This CDR3 comprises 14 residues. The CDR3 here is CASSSLPGNREAFF. CDR3 nucleotides: TGCGCCAGCAGCTCACTCCCCGGCAACAGGGAAGCTTTCTTT.

The chain employs TRBV28 and TRBJ2-1; D possibly corresponds to TRBD1 (6 bases). Trimming pared 3 bases from V and 8 bases from J, leaving 14 bases between. The CDR3 is 14 residues long. In germline, CDR1 is MDHEN, CDR2 SYDVKM. The CDR3 sequence: CASSLRCAGDEQFF. The CDR3 coding sequence is TGTGCCAGCAGTTTGCGGTGCGCAGGGGATGAGCAGTTCTTC.

In its sample, this clonotype was seen many times. V is TRBV5-5 and J is TRBJ2-7; 7 nucleotides align to TRBD2. V trimming: 3 bases; J trimming: 4 bases; junction bases outside the gene matches: 4. The CDR3 covers 13 residues. CDR1 is SGHKS and CDR2 is YYEKEE in the germline V gene (reference sequence). The CDR3 DNA reads as TGTGCCAGCAGCTACGTGGGGGGGTACGAGCAGTACTTC. It specifies CASSYVGGYEQYF.

The chain couples TRBV7-2 to TRBJ2-3; 7 positions agree with TRBD2. The V gene's germline CDR1 is SGHTA and CDR2 FQGNSA. This CDR3 has 15 amino acids. The trim removed 8 bases at V and 0 bases at J, leaving 8 bases unmatched. The CDR3 reads CASRQGGYSTDTQYF. The CDR3 DNA reads as TGTGCCAGCCGTCAGGGAGGGTATAGCACAGATACGCAGTATTTT.

This chain connects TRBV5-6 to TRBJ1-6; TRBD1 might be the D (6 bases). There are 16 residues in the CDR3. Germline loops: CDR1 SGHDT, CDR2 YYEEEE. With 4 bases removed from V and 6 bases from J, the gap between germline ends came to 17 bases. CDR3: CASSRFDRTLNSPLHF. The CDR3 nucleotides read TGTGCCAGCAGCAGATTCGACAGGACCCTTAATTCACCCCTCCACTTT.

This chain uses TRBV12-3 or TRBV12-4 with TRBJ2-3, with 14 positions matching TRBD2. This CDR3 comprises 16 residues. The ends lost 3 bases at V and 6 bases at J; junction bases unmatched: 5. The CDR3 loop reads CASSLTSGRAVDTQYF. In DNA, the CDR3 is TGTGCCAGCAGTTTGACTAGCGGGAGGGCCGTTGATACGCAGTATTTT.

Only a few counts were recorded for this clonotype. J is TRBJ2-7 and V is TRBV6-2 or TRBV6-3; D is possibly TRBD2 (5 bases). V was trimmed by 0 bases and J by 2 bases, leaving 14 bases between them. The CDR3 is 16 residues long. Germline CDR1 and CDR2: MNHEY and SVGEGT. Here the CDR3 reads CASSYSVAGGAYEQYF. CDR3 sequence (DNA): TGTGCCAGCAGTTACTCGGTGGCGGGTGGAGCCTACGAGCAGTACTTC.

This clonotype has a handful of counts. The chain joins TRBV30 to TRBJ2-7; perhaps TRBD1 as D (5 bases). Per germline, CDR1 GTSNPN and CDR2 SVGIG (reference sequence). This CDR3 region has 13 residues. V lost 4 bases, J lost 0 bases, and 10 bases lay in between. CDR3 DNA sequence: TGTGCCTGGAATCAGGGTAGCTCCTACGAGCAGTACTTC. Residues: CAWNQGSSYEQYF.